These 7 T cell receptor beta chains came from one sample sequenced in a study of tissue T cells after allogeneic stem cell transplantation. Repertoires were generated with immunoSEQ multiplex PCR, while TCRdb's copy carries only in-frame clones and drops some. Among approximately 45,000 clones listed, around 90% were seen once. The specimen comprised blood, sampled before transplantation. These receptors were collected from a woman aged 35 to 70 who later had graft-versus-host disease after an allogeneic stem cell transplant.

This clone appeared a single time. The chain is built from TRBV5-4 and TRBJ2-7, with 8 positions matching TRBD1. The CDR3 loop spans 15 amino acids. Germline values: CDR1 SGHNT, CDR2 YYREEE (reference sequence). V dropped 0 bases and J dropped 2; count of bases not matched to a gene: 4. CDR3 DNA sequence: TGTGCCAGCAGCTTGGTGGGACAGGAGGCCTACGAGCAGTACTTC. Its protein product is CASSLVGQEAYEQYF.

The chain couples TRBV3-1 (or the pseudogene TRBV3-2) to TRBJ2-7; tentative D call: TRBD1 (6 bases). V lost 1 base and J lost 4, with 14 bases in between. This CDR3 region has 15 residues. From germline, CDR1 is LGHDT and CDR2 YNNKEL (reference sequence). The CDR3 nucleotides are TGTGCCAGCAGCCAAGTCGTTGCAGGGGCATACGAGCAGTACTTC. Translating gives CASSQVVAGAYEQYF.

This chain links TRBV6-5 with TRBJ1-1; 11 bases line up with TRBD1. V lost 6 bases, J lost 4 bases, and 4 bases stayed unmatched. In germline, CDR1 is MNHEY, CDR2 SVGAGI. The CDR3 is 14 amino acids. The DNA for the CDR3 is TGTGCCAGCAGCCGGGACAGGGGGGTCACTGAAGCTTTCTTT. Protein product: CASSRDRGVTEAFF.

This chain links TRBV5-8 with TRBJ1-3, with TRBD1 matching over 7 bases. CDR3 length: 15 amino acids. Looked up from germline, CDR1 is SGHTS and CDR2 is YDEGEE. The V segment lost 5 bases and the J segment 0 bases; nucleotides outside the gene matches: 5. The CDR3 loop is CASRRRDSSGNTIYF. The DNA of the CDR3 is TGTGCCAGCAGACGCCGGGACAGCTCTGGAAACACCATATATTTT. The full variable domain, rest sourced from reference TRBV5-8 and TRBJ1-3, is EAGVTQSPTHLIKTRGQQATLRCSPISGHTSVYWYQQALGLGLQFLLWYDEGEERNRGNFPPRFSGRQFPNYSSELNVNALELEDSALYLCASRRRDSSGNTIYFGEGSWLTVV.

V and J are TRBV7-2 and TRBJ1-5, with unresolved D. V lost 2 bases, J lost 3 bases, and 11 bases lay in between. The CDR3 length is 15 residues. CDR1 is SGHTA, CDR2 FQGNSA, per germline. In nucleotides, the CDR3 is TGTGCCAGCAGCTTATCCTGGTTTTCCAATCAGCCCCAGCATTTT. It specifies CASSLSWFSNQPQHF.

The chain employs TRBV11-2 and TRBJ2-5; no clear D. With 4 bases removed from V and 5 bases from J, the gap between germline ends came to 17 bases. The CDR3 has 15 residues. Looked up from germline, CDR1 is SGHAT and CDR2 is FQNNGV. The CDR3 spells CASSSTGPPWETQYF. CDR3 in DNA: TGTGCCAGCAGCTCAACCGGACCGCCCTGGGAGACCCAGTACTTC.

The rearrangement uses TRBV7-9 and TRBJ1-1; possibly TRBD1 for D (5 bases). Germline CDR1 and CDR2: SEHNR and FQNEAQ (reference sequence). The CDR3 is 14 amino acids. The V end was cut by 0 bases, the J end by 3 bases, with 8 bases between. CDR3 DNA sequence: TGTGCCAGCAGCTTAGCCAGGGAGCACACTGAAGCTTTCTTT. This codes for CASSLAREHTEAFF.